This T cell receptor beta chain was captured by sequencing in a study of T-cell memory formation after mild COVID-19 (dated by TCRdb to the early 2020s). Describing the broader study: TCR sequence clusters from the two donors were found to be largely donor specific. In a couple of donors, T-cell clones that expanded and contracted after mild COVID-19 were followed by sequencing TCRalpha and TCRbeta repertoires longitudinally. Two young, previously healthy adult volunteers, one female and one male, were included in the cohort.

PBMCs were isolated by Ficoll-Paque density gradient centrifugation. These reads were obtained on an Illumina NovaSeq 6000. TCRalpha and TCRbeta cDNA libraries were built by 5'RACE with constant-segment primers, adding sample barcodes and unique molecular identifiers. RNA was extracted from every sample with Trizol reagent. The libraries were amplified in two PCR steps, and the second step added a second sample barcode and Illumina TruSeq adapters. Sequencing of libraries was performed on an Illumina NovaSeq with 2 x 150 bp paired-end reads. The paper's processing steps were these. Demultiplexing of reads and collapsing into UMI-guided consensus sequences were performed with migec v1.2.7. Using mixcr v2.1.11, the UMI consensuses were aligned to TRA and TRB V and J templates and assembled into clonotypes. Clonotypes were classified as expanded or contracted when called significant by both edgeR and NoisET, with noise models trained on biological replicates. For edgeR calls, the cutoffs were a false discovery rate-adjusted p below 0.01 and a log2 fold-change threshold of 1. As an exploratory analysis of dynamics, PCA with hierarchical clustering was applied to max-normalized trajectories of the 1000 most abundant clonotypes. Separately sequenced CD4+ and CD8+ repertoires were used to assign the CD4 or CD8 phenotype of responding clones. In-frame beta chains were kept once TCRdb had trimmed the public reads at Q25 with fastp and called clones with MiXCR. Every CDR3 protein is listed once, alongside the most common genes and DNA of its rows. The V and J calls follow TCRdb's processing rather than the paper's. This sample gives hundreds of thousands of distinct CDR3 sequences in total; approximately 25% of them show up just once. Under 15% of the sample is held by the ten biggest clonotypes.

Points on this clonotype: It has no known antigen specificity. The sample holds no much larger clone one base away, and base qualities are not on file.

The full study reports these points: Clones contracting from day 15 to 85 had balanced CD4/CD8 phenotypes, while a second wave expanding from day 15 to 37 was biased towards CD4+. SARS-CoV-2 specificity of the second-wave clones peaking on day 37 was not confirmed. Contracting CD4+ clones turned up mainly in the CM and EM memory subsets, whereas EMRA was where CD8+ clones were enriched. Some responding clones were found in pre-infection memory, which suggests that pre-existing cross-reactive memory T cells took part in the SARS-CoV-2 response. Only two mild cases were covered by the study, and larger cohorts that include severe cases with pre-infection samples were considered necessary.

Sequencing input: PBMCs or a T cell subset sorted from them (not recorded which). The receptor's source is an adult woman who had mild COVID-19 (a few samples of this study predate the infection). The sample titles of this study are shuffled in the database, so cell type and time point are left out; the donor was told from shared clones.

The nucleotides read TGCGCCAGCAGCTTGTCCTCTTGGGACACCGTCCTGGGGGAGACCCAGTACTTC. Its translation reads: CASSLSSWDTVLGETQYF. This chain joins TRBV5-1 to TRBJ2-5; TRBD1 might be the D gene, on 6 matching bases. CDR1 SGHRS and CDR2 YFSETQ are derived from the germline V gene. Spanning cysteine to phenylalanine, the CDR3 consists of 18 amino acids. Kept here is only the CDR3 DNA, which spans 54 bases and is read in frame from base 1. The trim is 1 base for V and 5 bases for J, with a gap of 24 bases between the germline ends.